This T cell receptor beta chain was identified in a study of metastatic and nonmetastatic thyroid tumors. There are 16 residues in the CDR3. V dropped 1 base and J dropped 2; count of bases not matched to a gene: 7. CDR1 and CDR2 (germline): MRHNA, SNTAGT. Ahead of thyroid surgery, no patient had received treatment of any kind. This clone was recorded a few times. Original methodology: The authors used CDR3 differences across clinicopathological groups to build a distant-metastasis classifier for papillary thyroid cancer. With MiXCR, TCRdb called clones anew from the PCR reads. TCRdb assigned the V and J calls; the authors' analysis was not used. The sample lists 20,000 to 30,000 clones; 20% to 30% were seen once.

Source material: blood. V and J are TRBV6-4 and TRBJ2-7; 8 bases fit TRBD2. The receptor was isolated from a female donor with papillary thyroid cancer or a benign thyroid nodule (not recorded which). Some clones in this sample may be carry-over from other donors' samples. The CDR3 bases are TGTGCCAGCAGTGACTTACATAGCGGGGAAGCCTACGAGCAGTACTTC. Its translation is CASSDLHSGEAYEQYF.